The rows below give T cell receptor beta chains drawn from one sample of a study of blood T cell repertoires in COVID-19. The assay was immunoSEQ multiplex PCR, and TCRdb's table has in-frame clones only and misses some. Of hundreds of thousands of clones in the sample, roughly nine tenths were seen once. The sequenced sample was PBMCs or T cells enriched from blood (not recorded which). Every receptor here comes from a man aged 30 to 45 who had recovered from COVID-19. Both conserved end residues are part of each CDR3. The order of the fields is V gene, D gene, J gene, clone size, CDR3 protein, CDR3 DNA. A D gene is named only where the DNA matches it firmly. Not every row has a clone size; where given, it reads once, few, many or a size class.

TRBV15	.	TRBJ2-1	.	CATSREGGIYNEQFF	TGTGCCACCAGCAGAGAGGGCGGGATCTACAATGAGCAGTTCTTC
TRBV11-2	.	TRBJ2-7	.	CASSLAQRGPYEQYF	TGTGCCAGCAGCTTAGCACAGAGAGGGCCTTACGAGCAGTACTTC
TRBV18	.	TRBJ2-5	.	CASSPAGSGETQYF	TGTGCCAGCTCCCCCGCCGGTTCCGGGGAGACCCAGTACTTC
TRBV10-3	.	TRBJ1-6	few	CAIRDSPDNSPLHF	TGTGCCATCAGGGACAGTCCCGATAATTCACCCCTCCACTTT
TRBV2	.	TRBJ1-5	once	CASSKEYSNQPQHF	TGTGCCAGCAGCAAGGAGTATAGCAATCAGCCCCAGCATTTT
TRBV10-1	TRBD2	TRBJ2-1	.	CASSLRTSGSLDEQFF	TGCGCCAGCAGTCTGAGGACTAGCGGGAGTTTGGATGAGCAGTTCTTC
TRBV15	TRBD2	TRBJ2-7	.	CATSREGPGLAVSYEQYF	TGTGCCACCAGCAGAGAGGGACCGGGACTAGCGGTCTCCTACGAGCAGTACTTC
TRBV5-1	TRBD1	TRBJ1-4	.	CASSTGTGDEKLFF	TGCGCCAGCAGTACCGGGACAGGGGACGAAAAACTGTTTTTT
TRBV2	TRBD1	TRBJ1-5	.	CASSTGDSAGQPQHF	TGTGCCAGCAGTACAGGGGACAGTGCGGGACAGCCCCAGCATTTT
TRBV20-1	.	TRBJ2-5	.	CSATGQETQYF	TGCAGTGCTACAGGGCAAGAGACCCAGTACTTC
TRBV2	.	TRBJ2-7	.	CASSAVYEQYF	TGTGCCAGCAGTGCGGTATACGAGCAGTACTTC
TRBV30	TRBD1	TRBJ2-7	.	CAWSVQGETYEQYF	TGTGCCTGGAGTGTACAGGGGGAGACCTACGAGCAGTACTTC
TRBV5-1	.	TRBJ2-5	.	CASDRGGETQYF	TGCGCCAGCGATCGGGGAGGAGAGACCCAGTACTTC
TRBV7-3	.	TRBJ2-1	.	CASSLGLSEQFF	TGTGCCAGCAGCTTAGGGCTAAGTGAGCAGTTCTTC
TRBV18	TRBD1	TRBJ1-2	.	CASSLRQGLKGYTF	TGTGCCAGCTCACTTCGACAGGGATTAAAGGGCTACACCTTC
TRBV12-5	.	TRBJ2-1	once	CASGLPRQYNEQFF	TGTGCTAGTGGTTTGCCTAGACAGTACAATGAGCAGTTCTTC
TRBV4-1	.	TRBJ1-5	.	CASSQDRGVRSNQPQHF	TGCGCCAGCAGCCAAGACAGGGGAGTAAGAAGCAATCAGCCCCAGCATTTT
TRBV28	TRBD1	TRBJ1-2	once	CASRGQGNYGYTF	TGTGCCAGCAGGGGACAGGGAAACTATGGCTACACCTTC
TRBV4-1	TRBD1	TRBJ2-2	.	CASSQDPRWTGKNTGELFF	TGCGCCAGCAGCCAAGATCCGCGGTGGACAGGGAAAAACACCGGGGAGCTGTTTTTT
TRBV28	.	TRBJ1-6	.	CASTPGGSPLHF	TGTGCCAGCACCCCCGGAGGATCACCCCTCCACTTT
TRBV29-1	.	TRBJ1-2	.	CSVLSQGGGYTF	TGCAGCGTTCTTAGCCAGGGTGGAGGCTACACCTTC
TRBV6-2/TRBV6-3	TRBD2	TRBJ2-5	few	CASSYSTSGQETQYF	TGTGCCAGCAGTTACTCGACTAGCGGCCAAGAGACCCAGTACTTC
TRBV12-3/TRBV12-4	.	TRBJ2-7	.	CAINRDSGEQYF	TGTGCCATTAACAGGGATTCGGGAGAGCAGTACTTC
TRBV6-5	.	TRBJ2-1	.	CASSSRGPSYNEQFF	TGTGCCAGCAGTAGCAGAGGGCCTAGTTACAATGAGCAGTTCTTC
TRBV27	.	TRBJ2-7	.	CASSLLAEGPYEQYF	TGTGCCAGCAGTTTATTAGCGGAGGGACCCTACGAGCAGTACTTC
TRBV7-9	.	TRBJ1-3	.	CASSLSTAGNTIYF	TGTGCCAGCAGCTTAAGTACTGCTGGAAACACCATATATTTT
TRBV7-8	TRBD1	TRBJ1-2	.	CASSRDRGGYGYTF	TGTGCCAGCAGCCGAGACAGGGGAGGATATGGCTACACCTTC
TRBV7-9	TRBD2	TRBJ2-1	.	CASSLARLAGGEQFF	TGTGCCAGCAGCTTAGCGCGGCTAGCGGGAGGTGAGCAGTTCTTC
TRBV9	.	TRBJ2-7	.	CASSVGGSSYEQYF	TGTGCCAGCAGCGTCGGAGGGAGCTCCTACGAGCAGTACTTC
TRBV6-5	.	TRBJ1-5	once	CASRGGDSNQPQHF	TGTGCCAGCAGAGGAGGAGATAGCAATCAGCCCCAGCATTTT
TRBV7-9	.	TRBJ1-1	few	CASSPTGGNTEAFF	TGTGCCAGCAGCCCCACCGGCGGGAACACTGAAGCTTTCTTT
TRBV9	TRBD2	TRBJ2-3	.	CASSELAGGTDTQYF	TGTGCCAGCAGCGAGCTAGCGGGAGGCACAGATACGCAGTATTTT
TRBV28	.	TRBJ1-5	.	CASSLAGHSNQPQHF	TGTGCCAGCAGCCTAGCGGGACATTCGAATCAGCCCCAGCATTTT
TRBV5-1	.	TRBJ2-5	.	CASSRLWGKVQETQYF	TGCGCCAGCAGCCGTCTTTGGGGCAAGGTACAAGAGACCCAGTACTTC
TRBV5-5	.	TRBJ1-2	.	CASSFADLYGYTF	TGTGCCAGCAGCTTTGCAGATCTCTATGGCTACACCTTC
TRBV5-1	.	TRBJ1-4	.	CASSLPTGSTNEKLFF	TGCGCCAGCAGCTTGCCTACGGGTTCAACTAATGAAAAACTGTTTTTT
TRBV9	TRBD1	TRBJ1-3	few	CASSPLGQGSGNTIYF	TGTGCCAGCAGCCCGCTGGGACAGGGGTCTGGAAACACCATATATTTT
TRBV4-2	TRBD1	TRBJ2-4	.	CASSQNRGQGQNIQYF	TGTGCCAGCAGCCAAAATCGGGGACAGGGCCAAAACATTCAGTACTTC
TRBV4-1	.	TRBJ1-1	.	CASSQQAGRAFF	TGCGCCAGCAGCCAACAAGCGGGGCGGGCTTTCTTT
TRBV5-1	.	TRBJ1-6	.	CASSLVRVTGGNSPLHF	TGCGCCAGCAGCCTAGTCCGGGTGACGGGTGGTAATTCACCCCTCCACTTT
TRBV7-2	TRBD2	TRBJ2-7	.	CASSLSSGSIYEQYF	TGTGCCAGCAGCTTATCTAGCGGGAGCATCTACGAGCAGTACTTC
TRBV5-4	.	TRBJ2-3	.	CASSFPSTDTQYF	TGTGCCAGCAGTTTTCCTAGCACAGATACGCAGTATTTT
TRBV5-3	.	TRBJ2-1	.	CARSLTGIQYFYNEQFF	TGTGCCAGAAGTCTGACAGGCATACAATATTTCTACAATGAGCAGTTCTTC
TRBV9	TRBD2	TRBJ2-1	many	CASSGTSDGLEQFF	TGTGCCAGCAGCGGGACTAGCGATGGCCTTGAGCAGTTCTTC
TRBV5-1	TRBD1	TRBJ1-1	.	CASSTRQGVNTEAFF	TGCGCCAGCAGCACTCGACAGGGTGTGAACACTGAAGCTTTCTTT
TRBV28	TRBD1	TRBJ2-3	few	CASSSYRGGTDTQYF	TGTGCCAGCAGTTCCTACAGGGGGGGCACAGATACGCAGTATTTT
TRBV27	TRBD1	TRBJ2-1	.	CASSFLGTGYNEQFF	TGTGCCAGCAGTTTCTTAGGGACAGGATACAATGAGCAGTTCTTC
TRBV10-3	TRBD1	TRBJ2-5	.	CAISDAGTGPQETQYF	TGTGCCATCAGCGACGCGGGGACAGGGCCCCAAGAGACCCAGTACTTC
TRBV7-9	.	TRBJ2-1	.	CASSLVNRGEQFF	TGTGCCAGCAGCTTAGTTAACCGGGGTGAGCAGTTCTTC
TRBV5-4	.	TRBJ2-7	.	CASLRWSASYEQYF	TGTGCCAGCCTGAGGTGGAGCGCCTCCTACGAGCAGTACTTC
TRBV7-2	.	TRBJ2-3	.	CASSSLRGSSDGTDTQYF	TGTGCCAGCAGCTCTCTTAGGGGTAGTTCCGATGGCACAGATACGCAGTATTTT